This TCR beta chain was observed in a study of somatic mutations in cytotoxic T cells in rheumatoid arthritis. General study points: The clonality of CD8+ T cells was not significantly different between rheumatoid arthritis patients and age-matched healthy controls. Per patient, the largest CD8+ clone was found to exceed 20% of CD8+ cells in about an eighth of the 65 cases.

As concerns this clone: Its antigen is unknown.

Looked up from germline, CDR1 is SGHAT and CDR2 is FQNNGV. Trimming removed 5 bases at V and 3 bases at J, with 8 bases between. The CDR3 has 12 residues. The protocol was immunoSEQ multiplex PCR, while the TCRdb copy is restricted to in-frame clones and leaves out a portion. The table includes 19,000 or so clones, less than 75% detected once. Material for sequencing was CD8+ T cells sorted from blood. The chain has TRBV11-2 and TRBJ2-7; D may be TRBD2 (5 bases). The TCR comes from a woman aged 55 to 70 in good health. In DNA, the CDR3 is TGTGCCAGCAGCACTGGACTCTACGAGCAGTACTTC. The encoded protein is CASSTGLYEQYF.